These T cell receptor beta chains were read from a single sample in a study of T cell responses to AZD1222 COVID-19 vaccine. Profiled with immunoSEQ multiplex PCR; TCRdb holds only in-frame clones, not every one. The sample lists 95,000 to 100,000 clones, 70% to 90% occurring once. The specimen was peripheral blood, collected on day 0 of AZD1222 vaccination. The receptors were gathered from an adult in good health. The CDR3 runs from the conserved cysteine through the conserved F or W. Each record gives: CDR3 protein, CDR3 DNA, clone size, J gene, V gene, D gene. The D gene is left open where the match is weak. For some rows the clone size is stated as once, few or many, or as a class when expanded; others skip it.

CASRGGKNTEAFF,TGTGCCAGTAGGGGCGGGAAGAACACTGAAGCTTTCTTT,once,TRBJ1-1,TRBV12-3/TRBV12-4,.
CASSQFHGAIPAPYF,TGTGCCAGCAGCCAATTCCACGGAGCGATTCCGGCCCCGTACTTC,.,TRBJ2-5,TRBV4-2,.
CASRRQGTRQRDTGELFF,TGTGCCAGTAGGCGACAGGGGACTAGACAGAGAGACACCGGGGAGCTGTTTTTT,once,TRBJ2-2,TRBV19,.
CASSQDPPRGQGAYEQYF,TGCGCCAGCAGCCAAGACCCACCACGCGGACAGGGGGCCTACGAGCAGTACTTC,.,TRBJ2-7,TRBV4-3,TRBD1
CASRLTGGSYEQYF,TGTGCCAGCAGATTAACAGGGGGCTCCTACGAGCAGTACTTC,once,TRBJ2-7,TRBV28,TRBD1
CASSLSKSPYNEQFF,TGTGCCAGCAGCTTATCCAAGAGCCCCTACAATGAGCAGTTCTTC,.,TRBJ2-1,TRBV7-2,.
CASSPTSGSRKETQYF,TGTGCCAGCAGTCCAACAAGCGGGAGTAGGAAAGAGACCCAGTACTTC,.,TRBJ2-5,TRBV7-3,TRBD2
CASSGLQGVTGELFF,TGTGCCAGCAGCGGCCTACAGGGAGTCACCGGGGAGCTGTTTTTT,.,TRBJ2-2,TRBV11-2,.
CSVQGASYGYTF,TGCAGCGTCCAGGGGGCGAGCTATGGCTACACCTTC,.,TRBJ1-2,TRBV29-1,TRBD1
CASSQEGTTGANVLTF,TGCGCCAGCAGCCAAGAAGGTACTACAGGGGCCAACGTCCTGACTTTC,.,TRBJ2-6,TRBV4-3,.
CASSGGGANEQFF,TGTGCCAGCAGCGGGGGTGGAGCCAATGAGCAGTTCTTC,.,TRBJ2-1,TRBV5-4,.
CASGFDRGNTEAFF,TGTGCTAGTGGATTTGACAGGGGGAACACTGAAGCTTTCTTT,once,TRBJ1-1,TRBV12-5,TRBD1
CASSIRGGGTEAFF,TGTGCCAGTAGTATACGTGGGGGCGGCACTGAAGCTTTCTTT,.,TRBJ1-1,TRBV19,.
CASSQSPRDRGQNTEAFF,TGCGCCAGCAGCCAAAGTCCCCGCGACAGGGGCCAAAACACTGAAGCTTTCTTT,.,TRBJ1-1,TRBV4-3,TRBD1
CASSIGYSNQPQHF,TGTGCCAGTAGTATCGGTTATAGCAATCAGCCCCAGCATTTT,.,TRBJ1-5,TRBV19,.
CASSRTGNYGYTF,TGTGCCAGCAGTCGGACAGGGAACTATGGCTACACCTTC,.,TRBJ1-2,TRBV27,TRBD1
CASSHGGSLSSYEQYF,TGCGCCAGCAGCCACGGAGGATCGTTAAGCTCCTACGAGCAGTACTTC,.,TRBJ2-7,TRBV5-1,.
CASSDRLDFYNSPLHF,TGTGCCAGCAGTGATCGGCTGGACTTCTATAATTCACCCCTCCACTTT,.,TRBJ1-6,TRBV6-2/TRBV6-3,.
CASSGPLQGQNYEQYF,TGTGCCAGCAGCGGGCCCTTACAGGGCCAAAACTACGAGCAGTACTTC,.,TRBJ2-7,TRBV5-5,.
CASSSRRLAGGHGELFF,TGTGCCAGCAGCTCCCGCCGACTAGCGGGAGGCCACGGGGAGCTGTTTTTT,.,TRBJ2-2,TRBV14,TRBD2
CASSQDGGGRNEKLFF,TGTGCCAGCAGCCAAGATGGGGGGGGAAGGAATGAAAAACTGTTTTTT,.,TRBJ1-4,TRBV3-1/TRBV3-2,.
CATGGYEQFF,TGTGCCACCGGGGGCTATGAGCAGTTCTTC,.,TRBJ2-1,TRBV19,.
CASSEEKPSTQYF,TGTGCCAGCAGTGAAGAGAAACCGTCGACCCAGTACTTC,.,TRBJ2-5,TRBV6-1,.
CASSESELAGAGELFF,TGCGCCAGCAGTGAGTCAGAACTAGCGGGGGCCGGGGAGCTGTTTTTT,.,TRBJ2-2,TRBV10-1,TRBD2
CSANSGHGYTF,TGCAGTGCGAACTCGGGGCATGGCTACACCTTC,.,TRBJ1-2,TRBV20-1,.
CASSQGTSGRYEQYF,TGCGCCAGCAGCCAAGGGACTAGCGGGAGGTACGAGCAGTACTTC,.,TRBJ2-7,TRBV4-3,TRBD2
CASSMIRNGNYEQYF,TGTGCCAGTAGTATGATTCGTAACGGAAACTACGAGCAGTACTTC,.,TRBJ2-7,TRBV19,.
CASNDGGTTYEQYF,TGTGCCAGTAACGATGGGGGGACCACCTACGAGCAGTACTTC,.,TRBJ2-7,TRBV19,.
CASSEVTLAGAKYF,TGTGCCAGCAGTGAAGTAACACTAGCGGGGGCCAAGTATTTT,.,TRBJ2-3,TRBV2,TRBD2
CASSSRIPGYTF,TGTGCCAGCAGTTCTAGAATCCCTGGCTACACCTTC,.,TRBJ1-2,TRBV6-2/TRBV6-3,.
CASSESVIGRGGGNTIYF,TGTGCCAGCAGTGAATCAGTCATCGGCAGGGGAGGAGGAAACACCATATATTTT,.,TRBJ1-3,TRBV25-1,.
CASSGGQVGNTGELFF,TGTGCCAGCAGCGGCGGACAGGTCGGAAACACCGGGGAGCTGTTTTTT,.,TRBJ2-2,TRBV9,TRBD1
CASSLHMGDQEAFF,TGTGCCAGCAGCCTCCATATGGGTGATCAAGAAGCTTTCTTT,few,TRBJ1-1,TRBV7-9,.
CASSYGQGDNEQFF,TGTGCCAGCAGTTACGGACAGGGGGACAATGAGCAGTTCTTC,.,TRBJ2-1,TRBV6-5,TRBD1
CASSSALGETQYF,TGTGCCAGCTCTAGCGCACTCGGTGAGACCCAGTACTTC,once,TRBJ2-5,TRBV28,.
CASSLRRGSSNQPQHF,TGTGCCAGCAGTTTAAGGCGTGGAAGTAGCAATCAGCCCCAGCATTTT,.,TRBJ1-5,TRBV28,.
CASSLVGVWDIQYF,TGCGCCAGCAGCTTGGTTGGTGTCTGGGACATTCAGTACTTC,.,TRBJ2-4,TRBV5-1,.
CASSLDQGNYGYTF,TGTGCCAGCAGCTTAGATCAGGGGAACTATGGCTACACCTTC,once,TRBJ1-2,TRBV11-2,.
CASNAGAGELFF,TGTGCCAGTAACGCAGGGGCAGGGGAGCTGTTTTTT,few,TRBJ2-2,TRBV19,.
CASSSGQGRTEAFF,TGTGCCAGCAGTTCGGGACAGGGTCGAACTGAAGCTTTCTTT,.,TRBJ1-1,TRBV28,TRBD1
CASSYRTEGGYTF,TGTGCCAGCAGTTACCGGACAGAGGGCGGCTACACCTTC,.,TRBJ1-2,TRBV28,.
CASSPGGTEAFF,TGTGCCAGCAGCCCAGGGGGCACTGAAGCTTTCTTT,few,TRBJ1-1,TRBV3-1/TRBV3-2,TRBD1
CASSSPGANVLTF,TGTGCCAGCAGTTCCCCTGGGGCCAACGTCCTGACTTTC,.,TRBJ2-6,TRBV12-3/TRBV12-4,.
CAISEVGPRGANEKLFF,TGTGCCATCAGTGAAGTGGGTCCAAGAGGGGCTAATGAAAAACTGTTTTTT,.,TRBJ1-4,TRBV10-3,.
CASSQVGTGVPGANVLTF,TGCGCCAGCAGCCAAGTCGGGACAGGGGTTCCTGGGGCCAACGTCCTGACTTTC,.,TRBJ2-6,TRBV4-3,TRBD1
CASIMGQNQPQHF,TGTGCCAGCATCATGGGCCAGAATCAGCCCCAGCATTTT,.,TRBJ1-5,TRBV28,.
CASSEIDRKVDEKLFF,TGTGCCAGCAGTGAAATAGACAGAAAAGTGGATGAAAAACTGTTTTTT,.,TRBJ1-4,TRBV6-1,.
CASSSQGNYNEQFF,TGTGCCAGCAGCTCCCAGGGGAATTACAATGAGCAGTTCTTC,.,TRBJ2-1,TRBV7-2,.
CASSQLPRNTEAFF,TGCGCCAGCAGCCAACTCCCGAGGAACACTGAAGCTTTCTTT,.,TRBJ1-1,TRBV4-3,.
CASSLELAPANTGELFF,TGCGCCAGCAGCTTGGAACTAGCCCCTGCGAACACCGGGGAGCTGTTTTTT,.,TRBJ2-2,TRBV5-1,.